A single sample gave rise to the 32 T cell receptor beta chains below, sequenced in a study of T cell responses to AZD1222 COVID-19 vaccine. Profiling relied on immunoSEQ multiplex PCR, and the TCRdb table lists in-frame clones only, not all of them. The sample has about 170,000 clones, roughly nine tenths seen once. This material consisted of peripheral blood, taken 28 days after the second AZD1222 dose. These receptors came from an adult who received the AZD1222 COVID-19 vaccine.

The chain couples TRBV7-2 to TRBJ1-5; the D is unclear. Germline V CDR1 and CDR2: SGHTA, FQGNSA. CDR3 length: 16 residues. V lost 7 bases and J 4 bases, leaving 20 bases between the germline ends. The chain's CDR3 is CASTPPASSLNQPQHF. The CDR3 DNA follows: TGTGCCAGCACCCCCCCGGCCAGCAGTCTTAATCAGCCCCAGCATTTT.

V and J are TRBV3-1 (or the pseudogene TRBV3-2) and TRBJ1-1; no clear D. The CDR3 contains 14 residues. Trimming removed 4 bases at V and 5 bases at J, with 14 bases between. CDR1 is LGHDT, CDR2 YNNKEL, per germline (reference sequence). The CDR3 coding sequence is TGTGCCAGCAGCCTTCGTCTGGTTGGTACTGAAGCTTTCTTT. It encodes CASSLRLVGTEAFF.

The V gene is TRBV30, the J gene TRBJ1-6; D possibly corresponds to TRBD1 (6 bases). The CDR3 has 13 amino acids. Trimming took 2 bases from V and 7 from J, leaving 9 bases between them. Per the germline V gene, CDR1 is GTSNPN and CDR2 is SVGIG (reference sequence). As DNA, the CDR3 is TGTGCCTGGAGTCCGGGACAAAATTCACCCCTCCACTTT. Translation gives CAWSPGQNSPLHF.

This clone has only a few counts. The gene calls are TRBV7-6 and TRBJ2-7, with 7 bases matching TRBD2. Germline-derived CDR1 and CDR2 are SGHVS and FNYEAQ. CDR3 length: 18 residues. Trimming at V came to 5 bases and at J to 0 bases, leaving 16 bases not matched to a gene. The CDR3 protein is CASSPTWGGLKSSYEQYF. Written as DNA, the CDR3 is TGTGCCAGCAGCCCCACATGGGGGGGGTTGAAGAGCTCCTACGAGCAGTACTTC.

V gene TRBV5-6 combines with J gene TRBJ1-4; weak D call: TRBD1 (6 bases). From germline, CDR1 is SGHDT and CDR2 YYEEEE. Trimming stripped 6 bases from V and 7 bases from J, with 19 bases between. This CDR3 comprises 15 residues. The CDR3 here is CASIPWGVGGEKLFF. CDR3 in DNA: TGTGCCAGCATCCCTTGGGGTGTAGGGGGTGAAAAACTGTTTTTT.

CDR3 region: CASSYMSNSPLHF. In DNA, the CDR3 is TGTGCCAGCAGTTACATGAGTAATTCACCCCTCCACTTT. The chain recombines TRBV6-2 or TRBV6-3 with TRBJ1-6; D remains unclear. Germline V gene lookup returns CDR1 MNHEY and CDR2 SVGEGT. The V gene lost 2 bases and the J gene lost 6 bases, with 5 bases spanning the gap. CDR3 size: 13 residues.

The V gene is TRBV19, the J gene TRBJ1-2, with D perhaps TRBD1 (6 bases). V lost 5 bases, J lost 5 bases, and 15 bases lay in between. The germline V gene has CDR1 LNHDA and CDR2 SQIVND (reference sequence). The CDR3 runs to 14 residues. The chain's CDR3 is CASSPQGQGYGYTF. In DNA form, the CDR3 reads TGTGCCAGTAGTCCGCAGGGGCAGGGGTATGGCTACACCTTC.

The chain employs TRBV27 and TRBJ2-3, with TRBD2 as a possible D gene (5 bases). The germline V gene encodes CDR1 MNHEY and CDR2 SMNVEV (reference sequence). V shed 3 bases and J shed 2 bases, with 15 bases lying between them. The CDR3 consists of 16 residues. In nucleotides, the CDR3 is TGTGCCAGCAGTTTTCGAGGGCTAGCCAACACAGATACGCAGTATTTT. Encoded protein: CASSFRGLANTDTQYF.

The CDR3 DNA follows: TGCAGTGCTAGTAGCAGGGGGAACACTGAAGCTTTCTTT. Translation gives CSASSRGNTEAFF. The chain carries TRBV20-1 and TRBJ1-1, with a possible D match to TRBD1 (6 bases). The V and J ends lost 3 bases and 1 base respectively, with 9 bases between them. Germline CDR1 DFQATT, CDR2 SNEGSKA (reference sequence). The CDR3 sequence is 13 residues long.

V gene TRBV6-5 combines with J gene TRBJ2-2; 8 bases map to TRBD1. J lost 3 bases, V lost 5 bases, and 5 bases had no gene match. CDR1 and CDR2 from the germline V gene are MNHEY and SVGAGI. The CDR3 runs 15 residues. CDR3 DNA: TGTGCCAGCAGTCAGCAGGGGGCATACACCGGGGAGCTGTTTTTT. Translating gives CASSQQGAYTGELFF.

The rearrangement uses TRBV7-9 and TRBJ2-2, with D unresolved. The germline V gene has CDR1 SEHNR and CDR2 FQNEAQ (reference sequence). V was trimmed by 2 bases and J by 7 bases, leaving 8 bases between them. The CDR3 extends over 13 amino acids. The DNA of the CDR3 is TGTGCCAGCAGCTTATATAAGGGCGGGGAGCTGTTTTTT. Translating gives CASSLYKGGELFF.

The chain joins TRBV9 to TRBJ1-6; the match to TRBD1 covers 7 bases. The V gene's germline CDR1 is SGDLS and CDR2 YYNGEE. The CDR3 runs to 15 residues. With 4 bases clipped from V and 4 bases from J, the junction kept 5 bases outside the gene matches. CDR3 nucleotide sequence: TGTGCCAGCAGCCACCGGACAGGTTATAATTCACCCCTCCACTTT. Amino acids: CASSHRTGYNSPLHF.

The chain links TRBV7-2 to TRBJ2-1; D is perhaps TRBD1 or TRBD2 (5 bases each). V was pared by 5 bases and J by 6 bases, with 14 bases between. From germline, CDR1 is SGHTA and CDR2 FQGNSA. CDR3 length: 14 amino acids. The CDR3 region has the DNA TGTGCCAGCAGCGACACTGGGGGTGGCAATGAGCAGTTCTTC. It encodes CASSDTGGGNEQFF.

The rearrangement uses TRBV5-4 and TRBJ2-3; D gene ambiguous. The V gene lost 2 bases and the J gene lost 0 bases, with 7 bases spanning the gap. The CDR3 covers 14 residues. Germline lookup yields CDR1 SGHNT and CDR2 YYREEE (reference sequence). The CDR3 DNA follows: TGTGCCAGCAGCTTCACAGATAGCACAGATACGCAGTATTTT. The encoded protein is CASSFTDSTDTQYF.

This chain uses TRBV19 with TRBJ2-3, with D perhaps matching TRBD1 (6 bases). V lost 3 bases and J 0 bases, leaving 13 bases between the germline ends. Germline V gene sequence: CDR1 LNHDA, CDR2 SQIVND (reference sequence). CDR3 length: 16 residues. The CDR3 region has the DNA TGTGCCAGTAGTATGGCCGGGACAACTAGCACAGATACGCAGTATTTT. Amino acids: CASSMAGTTSTDTQYF.

V and J are TRBV3-1 (or the pseudogene TRBV3-2) and TRBJ1-1, with a weak D call TRBD1 (6 bases). The CDR3 covers 14 residues. The V gene's germline CDR1 is LGHDT and CDR2 YNNKEL (reference sequence). V lost 4 bases and J 2 bases, leaving 11 bases between the germline ends. This chain's CDR3 is CASSPTGSNTEAFF. The CDR3 nucleotides read TGTGCCAGCAGCCCAACAGGGAGTAACACTGAAGCTTTCTTT.

V usage is TRBV7-9 and J usage is TRBJ2-7, with D uncertain. The germline gives CDR1 SEHNR, CDR2 FQNEAQ (reference sequence). V was trimmed by 4 bases and J by 5 bases, leaving 21 bases between them. The CDR3 runs 16 residues. CDR3 sequence reads: CASSSIPGSPDHEQYF. The CDR3 DNA is TGTGCCAGCAGCTCTATACCGGGCTCACCTGACCACGAGCAGTACTTC.

This clone has ten or more counts. The chain uses TRBV5-1 and TRBJ2-7; D unresolved. CDR1 SGHRS and CDR2 YFSETQ come from the germline V gene. Deletions cut 2 bases from V and 1 base from J, with 10 bases between. This CDR3 is built from 14 residues. The CDR3 nucleotides read TGCGCCAGCAGCTTCCAACCGGATTCCTACGAGCAGTACTTC. Its translation is CASSFQPDSYEQYF.

The chain uses TRBV7-9 and TRBJ2-1; unclear D gene. V was pared by 3 bases and J by 9 bases, with 3 bases between. The V gene's germline CDR1 is SEHNR and CDR2 FQNEAQ (reference sequence). The CDR3 totals 10 residues. CDR3 coding DNA: TGTGCCAGCAGCTTCGTTGAGCAGTTCTTC. This codes for CASSFVEQFF. Complete variable domain (other parts from reference TRBV7-9 and TRBJ2-1): DTGVSQNPRHKITKRGQNVTFRCDPISEHNRLYWYRQTLGQGPEFLTYFQNEAQLEKSRLLSDRFSAERPKGSFSTLEIQRTEQGDSAMYLCASSFVEQFFGPGTRLTVL.

The chain recombines TRBV5-1 with TRBJ2-1, with D possibly being TRBD2 (7 bases). The CDR3 runs to 14 residues. The germline V and J ends were trimmed by 6 bases and 1 base, with 11 bases remaining between them. Germline CDR1 reads SGHRS; CDR2 reads YFSETQ. DNA of the CDR3: TGCGCCAGCAAAGGGGGGGGTTCCTACAATGAGCAGTTCTTC. Its translation is CASKGGGSYNEQFF.

The chain recombines TRBV7-9 with TRBJ1-1; D is unclear. Trimming left V 5 bases short and J 3 bases short, with 16 bases between. This CDR3 contains 15 residues. Germline V gene data show CDR1 as SEHNR and CDR2 as FQNEAQ (reference sequence). As DNA, the CDR3 is TGTGCCAGCAGCCCCAGCTGGGGATCAGACACTGAAGCTTTCTTT. It yields the protein CASSPSWGSDTEAFF.

This chain connects TRBV5-5 to TRBJ2-5; D perhaps matches TRBD2 (5 bases). The length of the CDR3 is 13 residues. CDR1 is SGHKS and CDR2 is YYEKEE in the germline V gene (reference sequence). Trimming took 2 bases from V and 4 from J, leaving 9 bases between them. CDR3 amino acids: CASSFASPETQYF. The CDR3, as DNA: TGTGCCAGCAGCTTTGCTAGCCCAGAGACCCAGTACTTC.

The chain is built from TRBV3-1 (or the pseudogene TRBV3-2) and TRBJ2-1; D unresolved. The germline V and J ends were trimmed by 5 bases and 1 base, with 15 bases remaining between them. Germline CDR1 LGHDT, CDR2 YNNKEL (reference sequence). The CDR3 extends over 16 amino acids. This CDR3 is CASSAYRPPSYNEQFF. The CDR3 DNA sequence: TGTGCCAGCAGCGCATATAGACCACCTTCCTACAATGAGCAGTTCTTC.

CDR3 nucleotide sequence: TGTGCCATCGGGGCCACAGAATTCGCTGAAGCTTTCTTT. Protein product: CAIGATEFAEAFF. The chain links TRBV10-3 to TRBJ1-1; tentative D call: TRBD1 (5 bases). V lost 8 bases to trimming and J lost 6 bases, with 16 bases between them. This CDR3 has 13 residues. Germline CDR1 is ENHRY and CDR2 is SYGVKD.

The genes are TRBV9 and TRBJ2-1; D gene unclear. The germline CDR1 and CDR2 sequences are SGDLS and YYNGEE. The V gene lost 0 bases and the J gene lost 8 bases, with 18 bases spanning the gap. The CDR3 covers 16 residues. CDR3 nucleotides: TGTGCCAGCAGCGTAGCTAGTACAACCCAACCCCATGAGCAGTTCTTC. Translated, it gives CASSVASTTQPHEQFF.

This rearrangement joins TRBV30 to TRBJ1-5; D perhaps matches TRBD1 (6 bases). CDR1 is GTSNPN, CDR2 SVGIG, per germline (reference sequence). CDR3 length equals 12 residues. Deletions cut 2 bases from V and 5 bases from J, with 7 bases between. The CDR3 DNA reads TGTGCCTGGAGTCAGGGGTATCAGCCCCAGCATTTT. It is translated as CAWSQGYQPQHF.

This clone has just one count. The chain employs TRBV20-1 and TRBJ1-2; D is undetermined. V dropped 3 bases and J dropped 2 bases, with 7 bases sitting between them. The CDR3 spans 12 residues. CDR1 and CDR2 from the germline V gene are DFQATT and SNEGSKA (reference sequence). The CDR3 is CSASSGNYGYTF. The DNA for the CDR3 is TGCAGTGCTAGTTCGGGGAACTATGGCTACACCTTC.

V and J are TRBV7-9 and TRBJ2-7, with D maybe TRBD1 (6 bases). The CDR3 extends over 14 amino acids. Per germline, CDR1 SEHNR and CDR2 FQNEAQ (reference sequence). Trimming pared 5 bases from V and 6 bases from J, leaving 17 bases between. The CDR3 DNA is TGTGCCAGCAGCCTATTCCAGGGGATCGGCGAGCAGTACTTC. As protein: CASSLFQGIGEQYF.

The CDR3 DNA reads as TGTGCCAGCAGTATGACAGGGGGCAGAGACTATGGCTACACCTTC. It specifies CASSMTGGRDYGYTF. The J gene is TRBJ1-2, the V gene TRBV6-5; 10 bases are a match to TRBD1. The CDR3 has 15 amino acids. Germline V lookup: CDR1 MNHEY, CDR2 SVGAGI. With 5 bases clipped from V and 3 bases from J, the junction kept 6 bases outside the gene matches.

The rearrangement links TRBV5-4 to TRBJ1-6; 12 bases are a match to TRBD1. Unmatched junction bases numbered 11, after V lost 0 bases and J lost 10 bases. Germline CDR1 is SGHNT and CDR2 is YYREEE (reference sequence). CDR3 size: 18 residues. The CDR3 DNA reads as TGTGCCAGCAGCTTGGGGGGACAGGGGGCGCAGGGTAAATCACCCCTCCACTTT. Translated: CASSLGGQGAQGKSPLHF.

The genes are TRBV9 and TRBJ2-7; 9 bases map to TRBD1. Germline loops: CDR1 SGDLS, CDR2 YYNGEE. The CDR3 totals 14 residues. V shed 3 bases, J shed 2 bases, and the junction held 3 bases outside the gene matches. The CDR3 loop is CASSAGTGTYEQYF. The CDR3, as DNA: TGTGCCAGCAGCGCCGGGACAGGGACCTACGAGCAGTACTTC.

The gene calls are TRBV19 and TRBJ1-3; the D gene is possibly TRBD1 (6 bases). Trimming shortened V by 4 bases and J by 0 bases, and 16 bases separated the two germline ends. Germline CDR1 LNHDA, CDR2 SQIVND (reference sequence). There are 17 residues in the CDR3. The CDR3: CASSTNSRGLSGNTIYF. The CDR3 nucleotides read TGTGCCAGTAGTACCAATTCCAGGGGCCTCTCTGGAAACACCATATATTTT.